This TCR beta chain was found in a study of graft-versus-host responses after intestinal transplantation. Study-level results: Peak levels of circulating GvH clones tracked with early post-transplant HvG declines.

Using immunoSEQ multiplex PCR, the repertoire was profiled, and TCRdb retains in-frame clones only, with some absent. Here the sample spans roughly 29,000 clones, 70% to 90% being singletons. With 5 bases clipped from V and 0 bases from J, the junction kept 4 bases outside the gene matches. The germline V gene has CDR1 LNHDA and CDR2 SQIVND (reference sequence). The CDR3 has 15 residues. On this clone: Its cognate antigen is unknown.

The sequenced sample was PBMCs, obtained about 420 days after intestinal transplantation. This clonotype originated in a human patient who received an intestinal transplant, so some T cells may come from the graft donor. This sequence joins TRBV19 and TRBJ1-5, with 7 positions matching TRBD1. CDR3 sequence (DNA): TGTGCCAGTAGTGTCGAGGGGGCTAGCAATCAGCCCCAGCATTTT. This gives the protein CASSVEGASNQPQHF.